These 9 T cell receptor beta chains were all obtained from the same sample, sequenced in a study of T cell responses to AZD1222 COVID-19 vaccine (dated by TCRdb to the early 2020s). Library preparation was by the immunoSEQ multiplex PCR assay. In its TCRdb copy, this immuneACCESS table keeps in-frame sequences only and misses some clones. Where compared with another copy, unresolved V genes explain less than half of these, and the others have no known cause. Recorded for this sample are roughly 150,000 clones; about nine tenths of them occurred a single time. More than 3% of the sample is held by the ten biggest clonotypes. According to the study, the label for this sample's time point signals: about 28 days (+/-7) after the second vaccine dose. The sequences come from peripheral blood, collected 28 days after the second AZD1222 dose. These TCRs come from an adult who received the AZD1222 COVID-19 vaccine.

This clone came up once. The chain employs TRBV7-2 and TRBJ2-3, with D uncertain. CDR1 is SGHTA, CDR2 FQGNSA, per germline. Between the trimmed V and J ends, which lost 3 bases and 6 bases, there was a span of 16 bases. CDR3 size: 15 residues. The CDR3 region is CASSFGSAGLDTQYF. Here the CDR3 DNA reads TGTGCCAGCAGCTTCGGGTCCGCCGGTTTGGATACGCAGTATTTT.

In DNA form, the CDR3 reads TGCAGCGTTGATAGGACAGGGTTCACTGAAGCTTTCTTT. This gives the protein CSVDRTGFTEAFF. The V call is TRBV29-1, the J call TRBJ1-1; 8 bases agree with TRBD1. The CDR3 is 13 residues long. The ends lost 3 bases at V and 4 bases at J; junction bases unmatched: 4. In germline, CDR1 is SQVTM, CDR2 ANQGSEA.

This chain links TRBV2 with TRBJ1-1; D may be TRBD1 (5 bases). V was cut by 8 bases and J by 5 bases, with 15 bases left in between. The CDR3 sequence is 13 residues long. Germline-derived CDR1 and CDR2 are SNHLY and FYNNEI. This CDR3 reads CASGPDRLTEAFF. The CDR3 nucleotides read TGTGCCAGCGGACCCGACAGACTAACTGAAGCTTTCTTT.

The J gene is TRBJ1-2, the V gene TRBV27; D is possibly TRBD1 (5 bases). The CDR3 is 14 amino acids. Trimming left V 4 bases short and J 2 bases short, with 11 bases between. Germline CDR1 reads MNHEY; CDR2 reads SMNVEV (reference sequence). The CDR3 region has the DNA TGTGCCAGCAGTTCGGGCAGGGCAAACTATGGCTACACCTTC. Translated, it gives CASSSGRANYGYTF.

The V gene is TRBV10-2, the J gene TRBJ1-3, with unresolved D. The germline V gene has CDR1 WSHSY and CDR2 SAAADI. This CDR3 region has 15 residues. Trimming took 3 bases from V and 1 from J, leaving 10 bases between them. CDR3 in DNA: TGCGCCAGCAGTGATACCGGTCGTTCTGGAAACACCATATATTTT. This gives the protein CASSDTGRSGNTIYF.

The chain has TRBV7-2 and TRBJ1-6; 7 bases line up with TRBD1. The CDR3 consists of 19 residues. Trimming cost V 4 bases and J 1 base; bases outside gene matches: 13. CDR1 SGHTA and CDR2 FQGNSA come from the germline V gene. Here the CDR3 DNA reads TGTGCCAGCAGCTCCCCGTTGGAGGGGGCGAGGTCCTATAATTCACCCCTCCACTTT. Encoded protein: CASSSPLEGARSYNSPLHF. Using reference TRBV7-2 and TRBJ1-6 for the parts outside the CDR3, the full variable domain is GAGVSQSPSNKVTEKGKDVELRCDPISGHTALYWYRQSLGQGLEFLIYFQGNSAPDKSGLPSDRFSAERTGGSVSTLTIQRTQQEDSAVYLCASSSPLEGARSYNSPLHFGNGTRLTVT.

The chain combines TRBV5-4 with TRBJ1-2; D remains unclear. This CDR3 region has 14 residues. V dropped 0 bases and J dropped 0 bases, with 6 bases sitting between them. CDR1 SGHNT and CDR2 YYREEE come from the germline V gene (reference sequence). The CDR3 sequence: CASSLGGSNYGYTF. The CDR3 DNA is TGTGCCAGCAGCTTGGGGGGTTCTAACTATGGCTACACCTTC.

The chain is built from TRBV29-1 and TRBJ1-1; TRBD1 matches 7 bases. CDR3 length: 16 amino acids. Trimming at V came to 3 bases and at J to 1 base, leaving 11 bases not matched to a gene. Germline V gene sequence: CDR1 SQVTM, CDR2 ANQGSEA. The CDR3 region is CSVEPKGGAGNTEAFF. CDR3 DNA sequence: TGCAGCGTTGAGCCCAAAGGGGGCGCAGGGAACACTGAAGCTTTCTTT.

This clone was seen ten or more times. The chain has TRBV7-9 and TRBJ2-1; no reliable D call. The CDR3 runs to 19 residues. Per germline, CDR1 SEHNR and CDR2 FQNEAQ (reference sequence). The V end lost 6 bases, the J end lost 0 bases, and 24 bases lay between the germline ends. CDR3 nucleotides: TGTGCCAGCAGTTCTGGGTGGATGGGAATTAAGTTCTCCTACAATGAGCAGTTCTTC. Translation: CASSSGWMGIKFSYNEQFF.